This passage covers 5 T cell receptor beta chains from one sample sequenced in a study of blood T cell repertoires in COVID-19. Assay: immunoSEQ multiplex PCR; the TCRdb copy retains only in-frame clones and omits some. The sample has about 48,000 clones; approximately 87% are singletons. The specimen sequenced was peripheral blood. The receptor source for this set is a woman aged 55-75 years with acute or convalescent COVID-19.

The J gene is TRBJ2-5, the V gene TRBV5-1; 10 bases map to TRBD2. Looked up from germline, CDR1 is SGHRS and CDR2 is YFSETQ. V was pared by 0 bases and J by 5 bases, with 7 bases of the junction left unmatched. The CDR3 loop spans 16 amino acids. CDR3 nucleotides: TGCGCCAGCAGCTTGGGGCTAGCGGGAGAAGTGGAGACCCAGTACTTC. As protein: CASSLGLAGEVETQYF.

The chain links TRBV9 to TRBJ1-1, with D possibly matching TRBD1 (5 bases). The CDR3 is 16 amino acids. Germline loops: CDR1 SGDLS, CDR2 YYNGEE. V lost 4 bases, J lost 4 bases, and 20 bases lay in between. This CDR3 is CASSSGGGSWGTEAFF. DNA of the CDR3: TGTGCCAGCAGCTCAGGTGGGGGGTCCTGGGGCACTGAAGCTTTCTTT. Full variable domain (missing parts from reference TRBV9 and TRBJ1-1): DSGVTQTPKHLITATGQRVTLRCSPRSGDLSVYWYQQSLDQGLQFLIQYYNGEERAKGNILERFSAQQFPDLHSELNLSSLELGDSALYFCASSSGGGSWGTEAFFGQGTRLTVV.

The V and J genes are TRBV5-1 and TRBJ1-2; 8 nucleotides agree with TRBD1. The germline V gene has CDR1 SGHRS and CDR2 YFSETQ. Trimming cost V 3 bases and J 3 bases; bases outside gene matches: 10. The CDR3 covers 16 residues. Here the CDR3 DNA reads TGCGCCAGCAGCTGGGGGAGGCTGGGACAGGACTATGGCTACACCTTC. It is translated as CASSWGRLGQDYGYTF.

The chain is built from TRBV4-3 and TRBJ1-1; D is perhaps TRBD1 (6 bases). The CDR3 has 13 residues. V shed 1 base and J shed 4 bases, with 7 bases lying between them. Germline V CDR1 and CDR2: LGHNA, YSLEER. The CDR3 DNA is TGCGCCAGCAGCCAAGTAGGGGGCACTGAAGCTTTCTTT. Residues: CASSQVGGTEAFF.

V and J are TRBV5-1 and TRBJ2-1; 7 nucleotides line up with TRBD1. Looked up from germline, CDR1 is SGHRS and CDR2 is YFSETQ. With V trimmed by 1 base and J by 6 bases, 13 bases remained unmatched. The CDR3 has 17 residues. The CDR3 region has the DNA TGCGCCAGCAGCTTGTCAGTGCGGCAGGGGGTTTTCAATGAGCAGTTCTTC. As protein: CASSLSVRQGVFNEQFF. Full variable domain (remainder filled in from reference TRBV5-1 and TRBJ2-1): KAGVTQTPRYLIKTRGQQVTLSCSPISGHRSVSWYQQTPGQGLQFLFEYFSETQRNKGNFPGRFSGRQFSNSRSEMNVSTLELGDSALYLCASSLSVRQGVFNEQFFGPGTRLTVL.